The 4 T cell receptor beta chains below all came from one sample that was sequenced in a study of T cell responses to AZD1222 COVID-19 vaccine. The protocol was immunoSEQ multiplex PCR, while the TCRdb copy is restricted to in-frame clones and leaves out a portion. The sample carries more than 95,000 clones, around 89% recorded once. Sequencing was performed on peripheral blood, taken on day 0 of AZD1222 vaccination. These receptors originate from an adult in good health.

The rearrangement links TRBV20-1 to TRBJ1-2; possible D gene TRBD1, 6 bases. The CDR3 runs to 11 residues. V dropped 0 bases and J dropped 13 bases, with 12 bases sitting between them. Germline lookup yields CDR1 DFQATT and CDR2 SNEGSKA (reference sequence). The CDR3 reads CSARDGDRSTF. The CDR3 DNA is TGCAGTGCTAGAGATGGAGACAGGTCCACCTTC.

This clone was detected only once. V gene TRBV7-2 combines with J gene TRBJ1-5; D is ambiguous. Germline CDR1 reads SGHTA; CDR2 reads FQGNSA. The CDR3 runs 13 residues. V lost 5 bases to trimming and J lost 4 bases, with 9 bases between them. The CDR3 spells CASSPRANQPQHF. The DNA of the CDR3 is TGTGCCAGCAGCCCCCGGGCTAATCAGCCCCAGCATTTT.

V usage is TRBV2 and J usage is TRBJ2-4; TRBD1 matches at 9 bases. V dropped 5 bases and J dropped 7; count of bases not matched to a gene: 9. Germline V gene data show CDR1 as SNHLY and CDR2 as FYNNEI. The CDR3 has 15 residues. CDR3 sequence: CASSSRGTGFNIQYF. In DNA form, the CDR3 reads TGTGCCAGCAGTTCCCGAGGGACAGGGTTCAACATTCAGTACTTC.

This clone was recorded a few times. The chain has TRBV29-1 and TRBJ1-4; D gene unclear. Trimming shortened V by 7 bases and J by 7 bases, and 13 bases separated the two germline ends. Germline V gene sequence: CDR1 SQVTM, CDR2 ANQGSEA. The CDR3 is 12 amino acids. DNA for the CDR3: TGCAGCGGGCAAACACGGGCTGAAAAACTGTTTTTT. This gives the protein CSGQTRAEKLFF.